Following are 29 T cell receptor beta chains from one sample sequenced in a study of post-analysis software for immune sequencing data. cDNA libraries of TCR beta carried unique molecular identifiers. TCRdb re-called the PCR reads through MiXCR, storing one row per CDR3 protein. The sample records about 380,000 distinct CDR3 sequences, 30% to 45% being singletons. No antigens are known for them. Study-level points and caveats: Controls showed lower frequencies than patients for a handful of TRBV segments, and TRBV5-6, TRBV5-1 and TRBV20-1 were among these.

Material: blood. These receptors originate from a girl aged 10 to 17 with multiple sclerosis.

This clonotype was counted between two and nine times. The chain combines TRBV12-3 or TRBV12-4 with TRBJ2-5; D gene ambiguous. The CDR3 length is 11 residues. Deletions cut 8 bases from V and 4 bases from J, with 8 bases between. This CDR3 reads CASARRETQYF. CDR3 DNA sequence: TGTGCCAGCGCCAGACGAGAGACCCAGTACTTC.

V and J are TRBV12-3 or TRBV12-4 and TRBJ2-1, with 8 bases fitting TRBD2. The length of the CDR3 is 15 residues. Trimming took 6 bases from V and 8 from J; bases not matched to a gene: 12. The CDR3 reads CASRSSGGGGYEQFF. The CDR3 region has the DNA TGTGCCAGCAGGTCATCGGGGGGGGGTGGGTATGAGCAGTTCTTC.

This clonotype was detected a few times. The chain is built from TRBV29-1 and TRBJ2-5; 8 bases match TRBD1. The CDR3 loop spans 14 amino acids. Losses at the gene ends were 8 bases for V and 3 bases for J; bases not matched to a gene: 11. Germline lookup yields CDR1 SQVTM and CDR2 ANQGSEA. CDR3 region: CSIRQGMLEETQYF. CDR3 DNA: TGCAGCATCCGACAGGGGATGTTGGAAGAGACCCAGTACTTC.

V usage is TRBV12-3 or TRBV12-4 and J usage is TRBJ2-7; tentative D call: TRBD2 (5 bases). Trimming left V 3 bases short and J 6 bases short, with 12 bases between. The CDR3 sequence is 13 residues long. The CDR3 sequence: CASSLDSPSEQYF. The DNA for the CDR3 is TGTGCCAGCAGTTTGGACTCTCCGTCCGAGCAGTACTTC.

V gene TRBV12-3 or TRBV12-4 combines with J gene TRBJ2-7; TRBD1 matches 11 bases. The trim removed 6 bases at V and 0 bases at J, leaving 4 bases unmatched. CDR3 size: 15 residues. DNA of the CDR3: TGTGCCAGCAGACTCGGGACAGGGGGCTCCTACGAGCAGTACTTC. It codes for CASRLGTGGSYEQYF.

The chain uses TRBV9 and TRBJ1-2; 7 nucleotides align to TRBD1. Trimming removed 4 bases from V and 2 bases from J; junction bases left unmatched: 5. The CDR3 runs 14 residues. CDR1 and CDR2 (germline): SGDLS, YYNGEE. The CDR3 nucleotides are TGTGCCAGCAGCCCGACGACAGGGAACTATGGCTACACCTTC. Amino acid sequence: CASSPTTGNYGYTF.

The chain has TRBV6-1 and TRBJ1-2, with D possibly TRBD1 on 6 matching bases. This CDR3 region has 16 residues. Per the germline V gene, CDR1 is MNHNS and CDR2 is SASEGT. V was shortened by 0 bases and J by 4 bases, with 15 bases between the two germline ends. In DNA form, the CDR3 reads TGTGCCAGCAGTGAAGCTATGACAGGAGCCATCTATGGCTACACCTTC. Translated, it gives CASSEAMTGAIYGYTF.

The V gene is TRBV10-1, the J gene TRBJ2-2; 7 positions agree with TRBD1. V lost 7 bases, J lost 3 bases, and 5 bases stayed unmatched. CDR1 WNHNN and CDR2 SYGVQD come from the germline V gene (reference sequence). The CDR3 is 14 amino acids. The CDR3, as DNA: TGCGCCAGCAAATCTGGGACAGACACCGGGGAGCTGTTTTTT. Translation gives CASKSGTDTGELFF.

This clonotype was seen at least ten times. The rearrangement joins TRBV29-1 to TRBJ2-5; possible D gene TRBD2, 5 bases. Germline-derived CDR1 and CDR2 are SQVTM and ANQGSEA. This CDR3 is 13 amino acids long. V was trimmed by 7 bases and J by 9 bases, leaving 21 bases between them. This CDR3 reads CSALSRPGMPQYF. CDR3 coding DNA: TGCAGCGCCCTAAGTCGGCCGGGGATGCCCCAGTACTTC. Full variable domain (rest looked up from reference TRBV29-1 and TRBJ2-5): SAVISQKPSRDICQRGTSLTIQCQVDSQVTMMFWYRQQPGQSLTLIATANQGSEATYESGFVIDKFPISRPNLTFSTLTVSNMSPEDSSIYLCSALSRPGMPQYFGPGTRLLVL.

J is TRBJ2-7 and V is TRBV6-5, with TRBD2 matching 7 bases. CDR3 length: 15 amino acids. Germline V CDR1 and CDR2: MNHEY, SVGAGI. The V segment lost 5 bases and the J segment 3 bases; nucleotides outside the gene matches: 10. CDR3 region: CASSRAGDFYYEQYF. CDR3 bases: TGTGCCAGCAGTCGGGCGGGGGACTTTTACTACGAGCAGTACTTC.

This clonotype was seen more than once but under ten times. This sequence joins TRBV7-3 and TRBJ1-6; 7 bases fit TRBD1. This CDR3 region has 14 residues. V lost 4 bases and J lost 7; bases outside the gene matches: 4. The germline CDR1 and CDR2 sequences are SGHTA and FQGTGA. The CDR3 protein is CASSSGTANSPLHF. Here the CDR3 DNA reads TGTGCCAGCAGCTCGGGGACAGCAAATTCACCCCTCCACTTT. Supplemented by reference TRBV7-3 and TRBJ1-6, the full variable domain reads GAGVSQTPSNKVTEKGKYVELRCDPISGHTALYWYRQSLGQGPEFLIYFQGTGAADDSGLPNDRFFAVRPEGSVSTLKIQRTERGDSAVYLCASSSGTANSPLHFGNGTRLTVT.

This clonotype was recorded a few times. The rearrangement joins TRBV7-9 to TRBJ1-1; D remains ambiguous. From germline, CDR1 is SEHNR and CDR2 FQNEAQ (reference sequence). V gave up 5 bases and J gave up 1 base, with 14 bases separating them. The CDR3 runs 15 residues. The CDR3 region is CASSPSPKENTEAFF. CDR3 sequence (DNA): TGTGCCAGCAGCCCCTCCCCGAAAGAGAACACTGAAGCTTTCTTT.

The genes are TRBV3-1 and TRBJ2-2; 7 bases match TRBD1. V lost 4 bases and J lost 5; bases outside the gene matches: 4. Germline V CDR1 and CDR2: LGHDT, YNNKEL (reference sequence). The CDR3 is 14 amino acids. The CDR3 protein is CASSPLQGTGELFF. In DNA form, the CDR3 reads TGTGCCAGCAGCCCCTTACAGGGGACCGGGGAGCTGTTTTTT.

The chain has TRBV5-1 and TRBJ2-7; 8 nucleotides align to TRBD1. This CDR3 spans 13 amino acids. Per germline, CDR1 SGHRS and CDR2 YFSETQ. V shed 4 bases and J 5 bases; nucleotides not matched to a gene: 5. CDR3 bases: TGCGCCAGCAGCCGGACAGGGAGAGACGAGCAGTACTTC. Its protein is CASSRTGRDEQYF.

This clonotype occurred once. The chain has TRBV24-1 and TRBJ2-1, with 9 bases fitting TRBD1. The CDR3 has 16 amino acids. After removal of 3 bases from V and 3 bases from J, the junction contained 5 bases not matched to a gene. Germline assignment: CDR1 KGHDR and CDR2 SFDVKD. The CDR3 spells CATSDPRTGDYNEQFF. The CDR3, as DNA: TGTGCCACCAGTGATCCCAGGACAGGGGACTACAATGAGCAGTTCTTC.

V and J are TRBV5-5 and TRBJ1-2; D possibly corresponds to TRBD1 (6 bases). CDR1 SGHKS and CDR2 YYEKEE come from the germline V gene (reference sequence). The CDR3 is made up of 14 amino acids. Trimming cost V 1 base and J 7 bases, with 14 bases left between them. The CDR3: CASSLLGGEAGYTF. CDR3 coding DNA: TGTGCCAGCAGCTTGTTAGGGGGGGAGGCTGGCTACACCTTC.

This clonotype came up a few times. The gene calls are TRBV7-2 and TRBJ1-5, with 7 bases identical to TRBD1. This CDR3 contains 15 residues. Germline CDR1 reads SGHTA; CDR2 reads FQGNSA. Trimming removed 6 bases from V and 3 bases from J; junction bases left unmatched: 8. The CDR3: CASRLDTGVNQPQHF. CDR3 nucleotides: TGTGCCAGCAGACTCGATACAGGGGTCAATCAGCCCCAGCATTTT.

This clonotype turned up a few times. The rearrangement uses TRBV7-2 and TRBJ2-7, with 8 positions matching TRBD1. CDR1 is SGHTA, CDR2 FQGNSA, per germline. The CDR3 length is 17 residues. After removal of 1 base from V and 4 bases from J, the junction contained 12 bases not matched to a gene. The CDR3 loop is CASSLGTGLRSIYEQYF. The CDR3 coding sequence is TGTGCCAGCAGCTTAGGGACAGGGTTAAGGTCCATTTACGAGCAGTACTTC.

Only a few counts were recorded for this clonotype. The rearrangement uses TRBV5-6 and TRBJ2-1, with D uncertain. Trimming shortened V by 0 bases and J by 4 bases, and 8 bases separated the two germline ends. The germline CDR1 and CDR2 sequences are SGHDT and YYEEEE. The CDR3 is 14 residues long. The CDR3, as DNA: TGTGCCAGCAGCTTGGATTGGGGTTACAATGAGCAGTTCTTC. Encoded protein: CASSLDWGYNEQFF.

This clonotype has only a few counts. Written as DNA, the CDR3 is TGTGCCAGCAGCTCCCAAATTCAGGGGAGGCACGAGCAGTACTTC. Translated, it gives CASSSQIQGRHEQYF. This chain links TRBV7-2 with TRBJ2-7; perhaps D is TRBD1 or TRBD2 (6 bases each). Germline-derived CDR1 and CDR2 are SGHTA and FQGNSA. The CDR3 length is 15 residues. V was cut by 4 bases and J by 5 bases, with 18 bases left in between.

There are a few counts of this clonotype. The V and J genes are TRBV4-2 and TRBJ2-3; TRBD2 matches at 15 bases. The length of the CDR3 is 19 residues. Germline-derived CDR1 and CDR2 are LGHNA and YNFKEQ. Trimming cost V 4 bases and J 1 base; bases outside gene matches: 9. The CDR3 DNA reads TGTGCCAGCAGCCCGGGACTAGCGGGGGGCAGGATGGGCACAGATACGCAGTATTTT. Protein: CASSPGLAGGRMGTDTQYF.

The chain combines TRBV11-2 with TRBJ2-6, with no clear D. Between the trimmed V and J ends, which lost 5 bases and 2 bases, there was a span of 13 bases. The germline CDR1 and CDR2 sequences are SGHAT and FQNNGV. This CDR3 comprises 16 residues. DNA of the CDR3: TGTGCCAGCAGCCCTCCCTCCAACGCTGGGGCCAACGTCCTGACTTTC. Its translation: CASSPPSNAGANVLTF.

This chain connects TRBV5-1 to TRBJ2-1; 11 bases are shared with TRBD2. The CDR3 runs to 15 residues. V lost 0 bases to trimming and J lost 7 bases; unmatched junction nucleotides: 3. Germline lookup yields CDR1 SGHRS and CDR2 YFSETQ. The CDR3 DNA is TGCGCCAGCAGCTTGGTCCCTAGCGGGGGGAATGAGCAGTTCTTC. This encodes CASSLVPSGGNEQFF.

This rearrangement joins TRBV12-3 or TRBV12-4 to TRBJ2-7; 7 nucleotides match TRBD1. With V trimmed by 9 bases and J by 1 base, 9 bases remained unmatched. The CDR3 spans 14 residues. The chain's CDR3 is CASRPQGRSYEQYF. The CDR3 DNA sequence: TGTGCCAGTAGACCACAGGGGAGATCCTACGAGCAGTACTTC.

This clonotype came up a few times. V is TRBV27 and J is TRBJ2-7; tentative D call: TRBD2 (7 bases). CDR1 and CDR2 from the germline V gene are MNHEY and SMNVEV (reference sequence). This CDR3 is built from 13 residues. Trimming stripped 3 bases from V and 6 bases from J, with 12 bases between. DNA of the CDR3: TGTGCCAGCAGTTTGGGGGGGCAAGGCGAGCAGTACTTC. This codes for CASSLGGQGEQYF.

The gene calls are TRBV20-1 and TRBJ1-1, with D hard to call. The V end was cut by 6 bases, the J end by 3 bases, with 11 bases between. The CDR3 extends over 12 amino acids. The germline V gene encodes CDR1 DFQATT and CDR2 SNEGSKA (reference sequence). This CDR3 reads CSAGIDDTEAFF. The CDR3 DNA reads as TGCAGTGCGGGGATCGACGACACTGAAGCTTTCTTT.

This chain links TRBV6-5 with TRBJ2-1, with 10 nucleotides matching TRBD2. With V trimmed by 8 bases and J by 4 bases, 5 bases remained unmatched. Looked up from germline, CDR1 is MNHEY and CDR2 is SVGAGI. This CDR3 comprises 14 residues. This chain's CDR3 is CASGSGGAYNEQFF. Here the CDR3 DNA reads TGTGCCAGCGGGAGCGGGGGGGCTTACAATGAGCAGTTCTTC.

This clonotype was seen a few times. The chain has TRBV7-2 and TRBJ2-1, with D possibly being TRBD1 (5 bases). V was trimmed by 2 bases and J by 8 bases, leaving 13 bases between them. The germline gives CDR1 SGHTA, CDR2 FQGNSA. This CDR3 is 14 amino acids long. This CDR3 reads CASSLNGQIDEQFF. CDR3 coding DNA: TGTGCCAGCAGCTTAAACGGACAAATAGATGAGCAGTTCTTC.

V usage is TRBV5-1 and J usage is TRBJ1-1, with 7 bases identical to TRBD1. The germline gives CDR1 SGHRS, CDR2 YFSETQ. The V and J ends lost 5 bases and 5 bases, in that order; junction bases with no gene match: 12. The CDR3 is 15 residues long. Here the CDR3 DNA reads TGCGCCAGCAGGTCGCGGACAGGAGGGGGAACTGAAGCTTTCTTT. Its translation: CASRSRTGGGTEAFF.